The TCR beta chain under discussion was sequenced for a study of T cell responses to AZD1222 COVID-19 vaccine. Points from the study as a whole: Donors were mostly white British, more females; clonal diversity possibly underestimated. Vaccine-related CD4 TCRs covered spike, predominating at 160-218 and 743-854. Baseline seropositivity occurred in only six AZD1222 recipients.

The V gene end was trimmed by 5 bases and the J gene end by 5 bases; junction bases not matched to a gene: 11. This CDR3 is 15 amino acids long. Germline CDR1 reads SEHNR; CDR2 reads FQNEAQ (reference sequence). A remark on this clone: Its antigen is still unknown.

Repertoires were generated with immunoSEQ multiplex PCR, while TCRdb's copy carries only in-frame clones and drops some. This table holds tens of thousands of clones, 80% to 90% found once. Second doses were pooled across both intervals (about 4 or about 12 weeks). The TCR comes from an adult who received the AZD1222 COVID-19 vaccine. V and J are TRBV7-9 and TRBJ2-5; 7 nucleotides line up with TRBD2. The input for sequencing was peripheral blood, taken 28 days after the second AZD1222 dose. For the CDR3, the DNA is TGTGCCAGCAGCCCCTCACGGGGGGTAATGGAGACCCAGTACTTC. Protein product: CASSPSRGVMETQYF.